The TCR beta chain described here comes from a study of T-cell reconstitution after alpha-beta-depleted transplantation in children. Unique molecular identifiers were used in preparing the TCRbeta library. TCRdb reanalysed the PCR reads using MiXCR and keeps one entry per CDR3 protein. The table has almost 500,000 distinct CDR3 sequences, about 12% seen once; the top ten hold about 5.6%. Germline values: CDR1 LGHDT, CDR2 YNNKEL (reference sequence). V was pared by 4 bases and J by 6 bases, with 13 bases between. This CDR3 region has 13 residues. The sequenced sample was PBMCs from the stem cell graft donor, obtained from the stem cell graft. This clonotype was sampled from a human donor who donated a stem cell graft to a child with combined immunodeficiency. The chain combines TRBV3-1 with TRBJ2-7; D gene unclear. The CDR3 spells CASSPFPGAEQYF. The CDR3 DNA reads as TGTGCCAGCAGCCCATTCCCCGGCGCCGAGCAGTACTTC.